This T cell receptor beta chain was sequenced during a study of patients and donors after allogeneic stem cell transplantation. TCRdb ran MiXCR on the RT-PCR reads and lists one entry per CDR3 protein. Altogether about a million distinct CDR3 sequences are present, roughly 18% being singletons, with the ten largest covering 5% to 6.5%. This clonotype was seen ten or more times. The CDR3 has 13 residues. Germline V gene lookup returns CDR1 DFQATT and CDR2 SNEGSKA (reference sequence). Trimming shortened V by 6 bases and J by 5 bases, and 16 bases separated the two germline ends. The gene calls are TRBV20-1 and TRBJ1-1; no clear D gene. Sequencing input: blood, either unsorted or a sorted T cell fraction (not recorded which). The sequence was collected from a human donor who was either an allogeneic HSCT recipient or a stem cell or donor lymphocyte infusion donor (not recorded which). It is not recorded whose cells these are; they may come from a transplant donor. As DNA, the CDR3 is TGCAGTGCCCCCGGTCGGACGCTGACTGAAGCTTTCTTT. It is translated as CSAPGRTLTEAFF.